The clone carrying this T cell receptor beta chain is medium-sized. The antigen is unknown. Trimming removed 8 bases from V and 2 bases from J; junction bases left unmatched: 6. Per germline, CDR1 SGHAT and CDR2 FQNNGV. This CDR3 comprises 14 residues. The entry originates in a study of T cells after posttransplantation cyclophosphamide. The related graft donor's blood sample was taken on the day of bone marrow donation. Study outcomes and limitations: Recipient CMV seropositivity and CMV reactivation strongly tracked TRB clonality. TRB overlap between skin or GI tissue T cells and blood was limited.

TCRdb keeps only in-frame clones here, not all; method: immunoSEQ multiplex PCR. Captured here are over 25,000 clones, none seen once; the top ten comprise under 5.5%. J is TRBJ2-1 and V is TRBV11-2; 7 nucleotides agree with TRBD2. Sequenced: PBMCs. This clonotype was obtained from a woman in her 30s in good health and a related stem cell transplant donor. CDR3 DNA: TGTGCCAGCGGGCCTAGCGGAACCTACAATGAGCAGTTCTTC. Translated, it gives CASGPSGTYNEQFF.